This is a list of T cell receptor beta chains from one sample in a study of T cell changes during pregnancy in multiple sclerosis. Clones were read by immunoSEQ multiplex PCR, and TCRdb kept only the in-frame ones, dropping some. The table shows under 55,000 clones, with 85% to 95% occurring only once. The sequencing here drew on CD4+ T cells from peripheral blood mononuclear cells, taken in the third trimester of pregnancy. These receptors all come from a female donor with multiple sclerosis, enrolled in a pregnancy study. Each CDR3 is given with its conserved first and last residue. Fields, in order: clone size, V gene, D gene, J gene, CDR3 protein, CDR3 DNA. The D gene is left open where the match is weak. Expanded clones are given a class, and other clones once, few, many or no size at all.

clone_size: NA; v_call: TRBV30; d_call: TRBD2; j_call: TRBJ2-5; cdr3_aa: CAWSDGTSGQETQYF; cdr3_nt: TGTGCCTGGAGCGACGGGACTAGCGGACAAGAGACCCAGTACTTC
clone_size: NA; v_call: TRBV5-6; d_call: TRBD1; j_call: TRBJ1-2; cdr3_aa: CASSPNRGQGATGYTF; cdr3_nt: TGTGCCAGCAGCCCCAACAGGGGACAGGGGGCGACCGGCTACACCTTC
clone_size: NA; v_call: TRBV10-3; d_call: NA; j_call: TRBJ1-2; cdr3_aa: CAISESAGGNYGYTF; cdr3_nt: TGTGCCATCAGTGAGTCAGCGGGCGGCAACTATGGCTACACCTTC
clone_size: once; v_call: TRBV12-2; d_call: NA; j_call: TRBJ2-1; cdr3_aa: CASRLAGTARVPYNEQFF; cdr3_nt: TGTGCAAGTCGCTTAGCTGGGACAGCACGAGTACCCTACAATGAGCAGTTCTTC
clone_size: NA; v_call: TRBV20-1; d_call: NA; j_call: TRBJ2-3; cdr3_aa: CSASVDTQYF; cdr3_nt: TGCAGTGCTAGCGTAGATACGCAGTATTTT
clone_size: NA; v_call: TRBV5-6; d_call: NA; j_call: TRBJ1-4; cdr3_aa: CASNSMGGGGPNEKLFF; cdr3_nt: TGTGCCAGCAACAGCATGGGGGGAGGCGGACCCAATGAAAAACTGTTTTTT
clone_size: NA; v_call: TRBV7-2; d_call: NA; j_call: TRBJ1-5; cdr3_aa: CASSLLTGPQHF; cdr3_nt: TGTGCCAGCAGCCTCCTTACGGGGCCCCAGCATTTT
clone_size: NA; v_call: TRBV7-3; d_call: TRBD1; j_call: TRBJ1-1; cdr3_aa: CASSLIGTASMNTEAFF; cdr3_nt: TGTGCCAGCAGCTTAATTGGGACAGCGTCAATGAACACTGAAGCTTTCTTT
clone_size: NA; v_call: TRBV6-1; d_call: NA; j_call: TRBJ1-1; cdr3_aa: CARKPENREGTEAFF; cdr3_nt: TGTGCCAGAAAGCCCGAGAACAGGGAGGGCACTGAAGCTTTCTTT
clone_size: NA; v_call: TRBV7-2; d_call: NA; j_call: TRBJ1-5; cdr3_aa: CASSRGTGQPQHF; cdr3_nt: TGTGCCAGCAGCCGAGGAACGGGGCAGCCCCAGCATTTT
clone_size: NA; v_call: TRBV29-1; d_call: NA; j_call: TRBJ2-7; cdr3_aa: CSVSGPESSYEQYF; cdr3_nt: TGCAGCGTTAGCGGGCCGGAGAGCTCCTACGAGCAGTACTTC
clone_size: NA; v_call: TRBV18; d_call: NA; j_call: TRBJ1-1; cdr3_aa: CASSLGAASNTEAFF; cdr3_nt: TGTGCCAGCTCACTGGGGGCGGCTTCGAACACTGAAGCTTTCTTT
clone_size: once; v_call: TRBV7-6; d_call: NA; j_call: TRBJ2-7; cdr3_aa: CASSLAHLVGEQYF; cdr3_nt: TGTGCCAGCAGCTTAGCACATCTTGTTGGCGAGCAGTACTTC
clone_size: NA; v_call: TRBV6-1; d_call: NA; j_call: TRBJ1-5; cdr3_aa: CASSVGGDQPQHF; cdr3_nt: TGTGCCAGCAGTGTGGGGGGGGATCAGCCCCAGCATTTT
clone_size: NA; v_call: TRBV19; d_call: NA; j_call: TRBJ2-1; cdr3_aa: CASSTDLYEQFF; cdr3_nt: TGTGCCAGTAGTACCGACTTATATGAGCAGTTCTTC
clone_size: NA; v_call: TRBV19; d_call: NA; j_call: TRBJ1-2; cdr3_aa: CASSIVQVSHYGYTF; cdr3_nt: TGTGCCAGTAGTATCGTGCAGGTGTCGCACTATGGCTACACCTTC
clone_size: NA; v_call: TRBV7-3; d_call: TRBD1; j_call: TRBJ1-2; cdr3_aa: CASSPAGQMNYGYTF; cdr3_nt: TGTGCCAGCAGCCCTGCGGGACAGATGAACTATGGCTACACCTTC
clone_size: NA; v_call: TRBV4-3; d_call: NA; j_call: TRBJ2-1; cdr3_aa: CASSQEGGLYNEQFF; cdr3_nt: TGCGCCAGCAGCCAAGAGGGAGGACTGTACAATGAGCAGTTCTTC
clone_size: NA; v_call: TRBV5-1; d_call: TRBD2; j_call: TRBJ2-1; cdr3_aa: CASSSIVAGGFNEQFF; cdr3_nt: TGCGCCAGCAGCTCCATCGTAGCGGGGGGGTTCAATGAGCAGTTCTTC
clone_size: NA; v_call: TRBV10-3; d_call: TRBD1; j_call: TRBJ1-2; cdr3_aa: CAITTGGNNYGYTF; cdr3_nt: TGTGCCATCACGACAGGGGGGAATAACTATGGCTACACCTTC
clone_size: NA; v_call: TRBV1; d_call: NA; j_call: TRBJ1-1; cdr3_aa: CTSSQSLPGLRAAEAFF; cdr3_nt: TGCACCAGCAGCCAATCCCTCCCTGGGTTGAGGGCGGCTGAAGCTTTCTTT
clone_size: NA; v_call: TRBV7-8; d_call: NA; j_call: TRBJ2-7; cdr3_aa: CASSPSRVESYEQYF; cdr3_nt: TGTGCCAGCAGCCCATCCCGTGTTGAGTCCTACGAGCAGTACTTC
clone_size: NA; v_call: TRBV30; d_call: NA; j_call: TRBJ2-7; cdr3_aa: CAWTLSSYEQYF; cdr3_nt: TGTGCCTGGACCTTGAGCTCCTACGAGCAGTACTTC
clone_size: NA; v_call: TRBV6-5; d_call: NA; j_call: TRBJ2-7; cdr3_aa: CASSYSPPAGSYEQYF; cdr3_nt: TGTGCCAGCAGTTACTCACCCCCGGCAGGGTCCTACGAGCAGTACTTC
clone_size: NA; v_call: TRBV5-6; d_call: NA; j_call: TRBJ1-2; cdr3_aa: CASGRGGYTF; cdr3_nt: TGTGCCAGCGGCAGGGGTGGCTACACCTTC
clone_size: NA; v_call: TRBV9; d_call: NA; j_call: TRBJ1-2; cdr3_aa: CASSVGAGHGYGYTF; cdr3_nt: TGTGCCAGCAGCGTAGGTGCAGGGCATGGCTATGGCTACACCTTC
clone_size: NA; v_call: TRBV6-5; d_call: TRBD1; j_call: TRBJ2-3; cdr3_aa: CASSNRGVAERQYF; cdr3_nt: TGTGCCAGCAGTAACAGGGGGGTCGCAGAAAGGCAGTATTTT
clone_size: NA; v_call: TRBV18; d_call: NA; j_call: TRBJ1-1; cdr3_aa: CASSPLLWNTEAFF; cdr3_nt: TGTGCCAGCTCACCGCTTCTATGGAACACTGAAGCTTTCTTT
clone_size: NA; v_call: TRBV29-1; d_call: TRBD2; j_call: TRBJ2-1; cdr3_aa: CSVDSSGLYNEQFF; cdr3_nt: TGCAGCGTTGACTCTAGCGGCCTCTACAATGAGCAGTTCTTC
clone_size: NA; v_call: TRBV9; d_call: TRBD1; j_call: TRBJ2-6; cdr3_aa: CASSVTGTGVLNVLTF; cdr3_nt: TGTGCCAGCAGCGTCACAGGGACAGGGGTCTTAAACGTCCTGACTTTC
clone_size: NA; v_call: TRBV7-3; d_call: TRBD1; j_call: TRBJ2-4; cdr3_aa: CASSSDRVAIQYF; cdr3_nt: TGTGCCAGCAGCTCCGACAGGGTGGCCATTCAGTACTTC
clone_size: NA; v_call: TRBV27; d_call: NA; j_call: TRBJ1-1; cdr3_aa: CASSLVRGEAFF; cdr3_nt: TGTGCCAGCAGTTTGGTCCGAGGTGAAGCTTTCTTT
clone_size: NA; v_call: TRBV2; d_call: NA; j_call: TRBJ1-4; cdr3_aa: CASSEVGAGVNEKLFF; cdr3_nt: TGTGCCAGCAGTGAAGTCGGGGCAGGGGTTAATGAAAAACTGTTTTTT
clone_size: NA; v_call: TRBV18; d_call: NA; j_call: TRBJ1-6; cdr3_aa: CASSRAGGNSPLHF; cdr3_nt: TGTGCCAGCTCACGGGCGGGGGGGAATTCACCCCTCCACTTT
clone_size: NA; v_call: TRBV18; d_call: TRBD1; j_call: TRBJ2-1; cdr3_aa: CASSPEFGRGSYNEQFF; cdr3_nt: TGTGCCAGCTCACCAGAGTTCGGCAGGGGGTCCTACAATGAGCAGTTCTTC
clone_size: NA; v_call: TRBV7-7; d_call: NA; j_call: TRBJ1-3; cdr3_aa: CALGSPSSGNTIYF; cdr3_nt: TGTGCTCTTGGCAGTCCATCCTCTGGAAACACCATATATTTT
clone_size: once; v_call: TRBV5-6; d_call: NA; j_call: TRBJ1-1; cdr3_aa: CASSLRETINTEAFF; cdr3_nt: TGTGCCAGCAGCTTGCGGGAAACGATCAACACTGAAGCTTTCTTT
clone_size: NA; v_call: TRBV6-1; d_call: TRBD1; j_call: TRBJ1-3; cdr3_aa: CASSAGTGFRSGNTIYF; cdr3_nt: TGTGCCAGCAGTGCCGGGACAGGGTTTCGTAGTGGAAACACCATATATTTT
clone_size: NA; v_call: TRBV6-5; d_call: TRBD2; j_call: TRBJ2-5; cdr3_aa: CASSYSGGGQETQYF; cdr3_nt: TGTGCCAGCAGTTACTCGGGCGGGGGGCAAGAGACCCAGTACTTC
clone_size: NA; v_call: TRBV9; d_call: NA; j_call: TRBJ1-3; cdr3_aa: CASSVSSGVGNTIYF; cdr3_nt: TGTGCCAGCAGCGTAAGCTCAGGGGTAGGAAACACCATATATTTT
clone_size: NA; v_call: TRBV6-5; d_call: NA; j_call: TRBJ2-2; cdr3_aa: CASRALGTTGELFF; cdr3_nt: TGTGCCAGCAGAGCACTAGGAACCACCGGGGAGCTGTTTTTT
clone_size: NA; v_call: TRBV6-6; d_call: NA; j_call: TRBJ1-1; cdr3_aa: CASSYSGGGDTEAFF; cdr3_nt: TGTGCCAGCAGTTACTCAGGGGGAGGGGACACTGAAGCTTTCTTT
clone_size: NA; v_call: TRBV7-2; d_call: TRBD1; j_call: TRBJ2-7; cdr3_aa: CASSLGTGVREQYF; cdr3_nt: TGTGCCAGCAGCTTAGGGACAGGGGTACGGGAGCAGTACTTC
clone_size: NA; v_call: TRBV19; d_call: NA; j_call: TRBJ2-7; cdr3_aa: CASSMTGDPSYEQYF; cdr3_nt: TGTGCCAGTAGTATGACGGGGGATCCCTCCTACGAGCAGTACTTC
clone_size: NA; v_call: TRBV18; d_call: TRBD1; j_call: TRBJ2-1; cdr3_aa: CASSPGVQGVNEQFF; cdr3_nt: TGTGCCAGCTCACCCGGGGTCCAGGGGGTAAATGAGCAGTTCTTC
clone_size: once; v_call: TRBV6-1; d_call: NA; j_call: TRBJ2-7; cdr3_aa: CASSEPKTQGSPFPSYEQYF; cdr3_nt: TGTGCCAGCAGTGAACCAAAGACGCAGGGATCCCCTTTCCCCTCCTACGAGCAGTACTTC
clone_size: once; v_call: TRBV27; d_call: NA; j_call: TRBJ2-5; cdr3_aa: CASSYKRVQYF; cdr3_nt: TGTGCCAGCAGTTACAAGAGGGTCCAGTACTTC